The table lists the clone carrying this TCR beta chain with many counts. This sample was included in a study of T cells in Graves' hyperthyroidism and ophthalmopathy. RNA transcripts yielded amplified TCR beta CDR3 regions. The HTBI primer set was used in a first-round RT-PCR of the TCR CDR3. TCRdb re-called the multiplex PCR reads with MiXCR, one entry per CDR3 protein. The sample holds around 300,000 distinct CDR3 sequences, less than 30% seen once. Trimming took 6 bases from V and 5 from J; bases not matched to a gene: 1. Looked up from germline, CDR1 is SQVTM and CDR2 is ANQGSEA. The length of the CDR3 is 12 residues.

This sequence originates from a man aged 35-49 years with Graves' hyperthyroidism that later progressed to Graves' ophthalmopathy. The sample comprised blood. The chain has TRBV29-1 and TRBJ2-5; 12 bases fit TRBD2. The CDR3 spells CSVGLAGETQYF. CDR3 DNA: TGCAGCGTAGGACTAGCGGGGGAGACCCAGTACTTC.